These 12 T cell receptor beta chains originate from one sample sequenced in a study of blood T cells in healthy people across ages. With a J-beta primer mix and a sample-barcoded 5' primer, a second PCR ran 7 to 11 cycles. TCRdb passed the 5' RACE reads through MiXCR, listing each CDR3 protein once. The sample consists of roughly 500,000 distinct CDR3 sequences, roughly 28% of them appearing once. What was sequenced was blood. The origin of the receptors is a woman between 65 and 79 years old in good health.

This clonotype was detected only a few times. The V call is TRBV7-2, the J call TRBJ2-7; D call uncertain. The CDR3 is 14 amino acids. The germline CDR1 and CDR2 sequences are SGHTA and FQGNSA. Trimming removed 1 base at V and 3 bases at J, with 10 bases between. The CDR3 DNA reads as TGTGCCAGCAGCTTAGAACTGGGCCTCTACGAGCAGTACTTC. It translates to CASSLELGLYEQYF.

The rearrangement uses TRBV15 and TRBJ1-2; D call uncertain. CDR3 size: 14 residues. Looked up from germline, CDR1 is LNHNV and CDR2 is YYDKDF (reference sequence). V lost 4 bases and J 0 bases, leaving 9 bases between the germline ends. CDR3 sequence reads: CATSTQTANYGYTF. CDR3 nucleotide sequence: TGTGCCACCAGCACCCAGACGGCTAACTATGGCTACACCTTC.

This clonotype came up a few times. The chain carries TRBV7-9 and TRBJ1-1; D gene unclear. The germline V gene encodes CDR1 SEHNR and CDR2 FQNEAQ (reference sequence). CDR3 size: 13 residues. V dropped 1 base and J dropped 8 bases, with 11 bases sitting between them. The CDR3 sequence: CASSLEAGTEAFF. In DNA, the CDR3 is TGTGCCAGCAGCTTAGAGGCGGGTACCGAAGCTTTCTTT.

The chain is built from TRBV7-9 and TRBJ2-3; perhaps TRBD1 as D (6 bases). The CDR3 consists of 17 residues. Germline CDR1 reads SEHNR; CDR2 reads FQNEAQ (reference sequence). The V end lost 6 bases, the J end lost 1 base, and 20 bases lay between the germline ends. The CDR3 DNA follows: TGTGCCAGCAGTCCCTGGGGGAAGACAGGTGGCACAGATACGCAGTATTTT. Its protein is CASSPWGKTGGTDTQYF.

This clonotype has only a few counts. The chain links TRBV4-3 to TRBJ1-2; perhaps TRBD1 as D (5 bases). This CDR3 comprises 14 residues. CDR1 is LGHNA, CDR2 YSLEER, per germline. V was trimmed by 1 base and J by 3 bases, leaving 9 bases between them. The chain's CDR3 is CASSQAAGHYGYTF. CDR3 sequence (DNA): TGCGCCAGCAGCCAAGCGGCAGGGCACTATGGCTACACCTTC.

This clonotype was recorded many times. V is TRBV12-3 or TRBV12-4 and J is TRBJ2-3; D is perhaps TRBD1 (6 bases). Trimming took off 2 bases at V and 3 bases at J, with 12 bases between the two ends. The CDR3 is 15 residues long. CDR3 nucleotides: TGTGCCAGCAGTTTATCGGTACAGGGAACAGATACGCAGTATTTT. This codes for CASSLSVQGTDTQYF.

V is TRBV7-2 and J is TRBJ2-5; TRBD1 aligns across 12 bases. Unmatched junction bases numbered 7, after V lost 3 bases and J lost 5 bases. The length of the CDR3 is 16 residues. Germline CDR1 is SGHTA and CDR2 is FQGNSA. The CDR3 sequence: CASSFGTGGWGETQYF. The CDR3 coding sequence is TGTGCCAGCAGCTTTGGGACAGGGGGCTGGGGGGAGACCCAGTACTTC.

In this sample, this clonotype turned up a few times. A read error is possible here, since a much larger clone lies one base away. This rearrangement joins TRBV29-1 to TRBJ2-3; the D is unclear. The CDR3 covers 13 residues. Germline V gene sequence: CDR1 SQVTM, CDR2 ANQGSEA. The DNA of the CDR3 is TGCAGCGTTGGACGTGGTAGTGCAGATGCGCAGTATTTT. Protein sequence: CSVGRGSADAQYF.

V is TRBV29-1 and J is TRBJ2-5, with a tentative D call TRBD1 (6 bases). This CDR3 spans 13 amino acids. Germline V gene lookup returns CDR1 SQVTM and CDR2 ANQGSEA. Trimming cost V 7 bases and J 1 base, with 13 bases left between them. CDR3 sequence (DNA): TGCAGCGGTACGTTGACAGGCCAAGAGACCCAGTACTTC. Its translation: CSGTLTGQETQYF.

The chain is built from TRBV2 and TRBJ1-6; D is ambiguous. The ends were cut back, 0 bases at V and 6 bases at J, with 15 bases in the middle. CDR1 SNHLY and CDR2 FYNNEI come from the germline V gene. The CDR3 extends over 17 amino acids. The CDR3 here is CASSEAPVTPINSPLHF. The CDR3 DNA follows: TGTGCCAGCAGTGAAGCGCCGGTCACACCTATTAATTCACCCCTCCACTTT.

DNA for the CDR3: TGTGCCAGCAGTTCCTCGACTAGTTTCGAGCAGTACTTC. It encodes CASSSSTSFEQYF. This rearrangement joins TRBV6-6 to TRBJ2-7; a possible D gene is TRBD2 (6 bases). The germline V gene has CDR1 MNHNY and CDR2 SVGAGI (reference sequence). The CDR3 contains 13 residues. V shed 4 bases and J shed 6 bases, with 13 bases lying between them.

This clonotype was detected only a few times. The chain uses TRBV20-1 and TRBJ2-5, with TRBD2 as a possible D gene (6 bases). The J call could be wrong; TRBJ2-1 is a better fit for the DNA end. The CDR3 has 14 amino acids. Germline V gives CDR1 DFQATT, CDR2 SNEGSKA (reference sequence). The chain's CDR3 is CSAQLARKYNEQFF. The CDR3 DNA reads as TGCAGTGCGCAACTAGCCCGTAAGTACAATGAGCAGTTCTTC.